The 5 T cell receptor beta chains given below trace back to one sample, sequenced in a study of shared clonotypes between healthy human individuals. TCRdb keeps only in-frame clones here, not all; method: immunoSEQ multiplex PCR. The sample has around 990,000 clones, around three quarters seen once; the top ten hold 0.89%. The sample taken for sequencing was memory CD4+ T cells from PBMCs. Noted subset: CD45RA-negative fraction. These receptors were collected from a man younger than 35 in good health. Some clones in this sample may be carry-over from other donors' samples.

Here the CDR3 DNA reads TGTGCCAGCCGCAGTGAGGAAACTAATGAAAAACTGTTTTTT. Translated: CASRSEETNEKLFF. The chain joins TRBV6-6 to TRBJ1-4; D remains ambiguous. Germline-derived CDR1 and CDR2 are MNHNY and SVGAGI (reference sequence). With 8 bases removed from V and 1 base from J, the gap between germline ends came to 11 bases. This CDR3 comprises 14 residues.

The chain employs TRBV9 and TRBJ1-1; 7 positions agree with TRBD1. With V trimmed by 0 bases and J by 0 bases, 11 bases remained unmatched. The germline V gene has CDR1 SGDLS and CDR2 YYNGEE. This CDR3 comprises 18 residues. The CDR3 protein is CASSVGSGGQRMNTEAFF. DNA for the CDR3: TGTGCCAGCAGCGTAGGGTCTGGGGGACAGAGAATGAACACTGAAGCTTTCTTT.

The chain has TRBV28 and TRBJ2-7; D uncertain. The V end was cut by 2 bases, the J end by 2 bases, with 10 bases between. Germline values: CDR1 MDHEN, CDR2 SYDVKM. CDR3 length: 14 residues. CDR3 region: CASSLVSPAYEQYF. CDR3 nucleotides: TGTGCCAGCAGTTTAGTTTCCCCGGCCTACGAGCAGTACTTC. The whole variable domain, filled in from reference TRBV28 and TRBJ2-7, reads DVKVTQSSRYLVKRTGEKVFLECVQDMDHENMFWYRQDPGLGLRLIYFSYDVKMKEKGDIPEGYSVSREKKERFSLILESASTNQTSMYLCASSLVSPAYEQYFGPGTRLTVT.

The rearrangement uses TRBV4-1 and TRBJ1-4, with D possibly TRBD1 on 5 matching bases. V lost 10 bases to trimming and J lost 8 bases, with 11 bases between them. Germline lookup yields CDR1 MGHRA and CDR2 YSYEKL. This CDR3 has 11 residues. The CDR3, as DNA: TGCGCCACCACGGGGGGAGAAAAACTGTTTTTT. Protein sequence: CATTGGEKLFF.

This clone was seen a handful of times. The chain employs TRBV2 and TRBJ2-2; no clear D. The length of the CDR3 is 15 residues. Germline CDR1 is SNHLY and CDR2 is FYNNEI. V lost 2 bases, J lost 4 bases, and 11 bases lay in between. CDR3 DNA: TGTGCCAGCAGTGAATCGGCAGGATCCACCGGGGAGCTGTTTTTT. The encoded protein is CASSESAGSTGELFF. Using reference TRBV2 and TRBJ2-2 for the parts outside the CDR3, the full variable domain is EPEVTQTPSHQVTQMGQEVILRCVPISNHLYFYWYRQILGQKVEFLVSFYNNEISEKSEIFDDQFSVERPDGSNFTLKIRSTKLEDSAMYFCASSESAGSTGELFFGEGSRLTVL.